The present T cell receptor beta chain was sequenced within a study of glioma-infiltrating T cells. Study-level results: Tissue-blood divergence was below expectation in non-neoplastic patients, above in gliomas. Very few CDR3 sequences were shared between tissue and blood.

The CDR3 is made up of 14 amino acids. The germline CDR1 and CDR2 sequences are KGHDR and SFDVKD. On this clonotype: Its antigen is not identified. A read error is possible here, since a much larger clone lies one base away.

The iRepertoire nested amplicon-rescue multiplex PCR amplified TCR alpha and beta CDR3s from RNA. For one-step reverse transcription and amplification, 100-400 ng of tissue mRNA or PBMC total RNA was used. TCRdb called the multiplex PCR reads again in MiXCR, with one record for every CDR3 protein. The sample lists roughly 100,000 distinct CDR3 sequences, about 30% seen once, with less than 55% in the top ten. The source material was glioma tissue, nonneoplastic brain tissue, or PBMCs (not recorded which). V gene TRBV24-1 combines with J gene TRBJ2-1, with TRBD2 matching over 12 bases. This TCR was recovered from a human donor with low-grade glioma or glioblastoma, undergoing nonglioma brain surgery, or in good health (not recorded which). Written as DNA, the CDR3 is TGTGCCACCAGTGATGGGGGACTAGCGGGTACCTTGTTATTC. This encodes CATSDGGLAGTLLF.